The source of this T cell receptor beta chain is a study of human T cells and chemical hapten exposure (dated by TCRdb to 2020 to 2023). For the wider study: For sensitization, 2% DPC in acetone was applied to a 2 cm by 2 cm area of upper inner arm skin. Throughout the roughly 26-week study period, patients were also given weekly therapeutic DPC doses on the scalp. Patch testing was performed on the upper back with Finn chambers containing 0.01% DPC, and the patch tests were scored after 6 days according to International Contact Dermatitis Research Group standards. Most of the patients in the cohort were female, and the cohort covered alopecia areata with under or over 50% scalp involvement, alopecia totalis and alopecia universalis. Libraries were combined into a pool for sequencing, and differences in TCR yield between samples came mainly from small differences in library volumes within the pool. This study followed changes in the peripheral blood TCR repertoire in vivo during primary and secondary sensitization of alopecia patients to the hapten diphenylcyclopropenone (DPC). Blood samples were taken from patients before sensitization (week 0) and at 2, 6 and about 24 weeks after DPC sensitization. For TCR sequencing, blood came from about 28 alopecia patients at anywhere from one to four time points (pre-sensitization, 2, 6 and 24 weeks).

This clonotype was found a few times. Its antigen specificity is not known. No much larger clone exists at a distance of one base, and base qualities are not known. The germline V gene sets CDR1 to KGHDR and CDR2 to SFDVKD. From its cysteine to its phenylalanine, the CDR3 spans 13 amino acids. The sequence is cut down to CDR3 DNA, 39 bases in frame from base 1. At the junction V is shortened by 4 bases and J by 8 bases, with 12 bases in between. What the authors observed across the whole study: DPC sensitization did not change the number of TCRs with a frequency above 1 in 1000, and there was no evidence of changes in global repertoire structure. After repeated subsampling, changes were observed in the strength of the expansion versus patch-test correlation and in the threshold at which the correlation became significant. Compared with pre-sensitization or healthy control sets, expanded TCRs formed significantly more large CDR3 similarity clusters, which is consistent with antigen-driven responses. Patch test score correlated positively with the number of PT1 expanded TCRs, reaching significance at thresholds 8, 16 and 32 but not at 4. Because all patients had alopecia, a presumed autoimmune disease, the immune response of the patients might differ from that of healthy individuals.

In light of the paper, this sample's time point label describes: pre-sensitization, week 0. Taken with the paper, the label for treatment or condition translates to: therapeutic diphenylcyclopropenone sensitization with weekly scalp DPC. At every patch-test visit, the blood draw took place before the patch test was put on. Eligible patients were aged 18 to 70, diagnosed with alopecia, deemed suitable for DPC therapy, and excluded if pregnant. Total RNA was extracted from unfractionated whole blood collected in Tempus Blood RNA tubes. Library preparation employed RACE. TCRdb records NextSeq 500 as the sequencer. Library preparation attached unique molecular identifiers to individual cDNA molecules for quantitative, reproducible TCR counting. Both TCR alpha and TCR beta chains were sequenced from each blood RNA sample. The study's processing was this. Samples had a median of approximately 96,000 TCRs, with a range from about 23,224 to 750,000. V, J and CDR3 annotation of the TCR reads was carried out using the Decombinator software suite. Every sample was subsampled to the same number of TCRs (28,000) for the PS versus PT1 abundance plots. Expanded TCRs were defined as absent before sensitization and observed at least eight times at the 2-week time point. TCRdb itself trimmed the public reads at Q25 with fastp, ran MiXCR and retained productive beta chains. Entries that share a CDR3 protein sequence are merged under the most common genes and DNA. Clone size and V and J calls follow TCRdb, not the original study. The sample has more than 80,000 distinct CDR3 sequences on record, roughly an eighth of them singletons. Roughly 1.6% of the sample is in the top ten clones.

The source was whole blood, collected in connection with sensitization to the hapten diphenylcyclopropenone (DPC). The receptor chain draws on TRBV24-1 and TRBJ2-3, with the identity of the D gene unclear. The sequence was collected from a woman aged 45-65 years with alopecia areata. Some clones in this sample may be carry-over from other donors' samples. Here is the DNA: TGTGCCACCAGTGAACTCCCCTTGAGTACGCAGTATTTT. It is translated as CATSELPLSTQYF.